This TCR beta chain was recorded in a study of early T cells in non-severe SARS-CoV-2 infection listed by TCRdb under 2021. About the investigation overall: TCR sequencing used bulk RNA from unsorted whole blood, so alpha and beta chains could not be paired. Study-level results and caveats: VDJdb matching was skewed toward anti-spike CD8 responses, so virus-specific expansions were likely underestimated and private and CD4 specificities were missed.

The study was a case-control design nested within a healthcare worker cohort in London, UK, with weekly nasopharyngeal swab PCR tests and blood sampling. Healthcare workers were enrolled in the week of the UK lockdown, from 23 to 31 March 2020, and were followed every week for up to roughly 15 weeks. To note about this clonotype: The antigen it binds to is not known. Per-base quality was not reported, and no clone a single base away is much larger than it.

The receptor library was made with 5' RACE. The instrument was a NextSeq 500. The TCR library protocol attached unique molecular identifiers to individual cDNA molecules to correct for sequencing error and PCR bias. Sequencing covered both TCR alpha and beta chains, and within each sample the abundances of alpha and beta sequences were tightly co-correlated. The study's processing was this. Decombinator V4 was used to annotate the V gene, J gene and CDR3 of the TCR sequences. Expanded TCRs were defined as changing significantly between any two time points under a Poisson model with p below 0.0001. TCR abundances were normalised to the total number of TCRs sequenced per sample and were expressed as counts per million. TRAV1-2 paired with TRAJ12, TRAJ20 or TRAJ33 defined MAIT TCRs, while TRAV10 paired with TRAJ18 defined iNKT TCRs. VDJdb, accessed on 1 November 2021, was searched for TCRs annotated for CMV, EBV and SARS-CoV-2, and TCRs annotated for more than one antigen were excluded. In TCRdb, the public reads were trimmed at Q25 with fastp and aligned with MiXCR, with productive beta chains retained. Rows merge per CDR3 protein into single entries with the most common DNA and genes. These V and J calls rely on TCRdb rather than the paper's analysis. Across this sample there are 85,000 to 120,000 distinct CDR3 sequences, with 13% seen only once. The ten largest make up approximately 6% of the sample.

The junction shows trimming of 1 base on V and 6 bases on J, plus 10 bases between the germline ends. CDR1 and CDR2 were assigned from the germline V gene as KGHSH and LQKENI. The CDR3 spans 14 residues, from the cysteine through the phenylalanine. Of all the DNA, just the CDR3 is kept, 42 bases in frame from base 1. The rearranged segments are TRBV18 and TRBJ2-4; too little of a D gene remains to name it. Sequenced material: whole blood. The TCR originated in an adult who was a healthcare worker with PCR-confirmed SARS-CoV-2 infection or an uninfected control (not recorded which). The CDR3: CASSPRVTTNIQYF. The DNA reads as follows: TGTGCCAGCTCACCACGAGTGACAACAAACATTCAGTACTTC.